These 22 T cell receptor beta chains were sequenced from one sample in a study of a mutant IDH1 vaccine in newly diagnosed glioma (dated by TCRdb to about 2021). For these receptors, no antigen is known. To prepare the library, the immunoSEQ multiplex PCR assay was applied. The source is immuneACCESS, and TCRdb retained only in-frame sequences with V and J called. Part of the clones is not carried over; for the studies checked, unresolved V genes explain less than half of this, and the remainder is unexplained. The sample records tens of thousands of clones, 60% to 85% of which are singletons. Over 7.5% of the sample comes from the top ten. What the time point label conveys for this sample: week 47, end of study. Each vaccine dose, consisting of 300 ug of a 20-mer mutant IDH1 peptide in Montanide, was administered subcutaneously with topical imiquimod. Sample: PBMCs, taken from a glioma patient whose treatment included an IDH1 peptide vaccine. Receptor source: a middle-aged man with glioma.

The rearrangement joins TRBV27 to TRBJ1-5; no clear D gene. This CDR3 is 13 amino acids long. Deletions cut 3 bases from V and 5 bases from J, with 8 bases between. Germline assignment: CDR1 MNHEY and CDR2 SMNVEV (reference sequence). CDR3 sequence: CASSLRVDQPQHF. The CDR3 region has the DNA TGTGCCAGCAGTTTGAGGGTAGATCAGCCCCAGCATTTT.

J is TRBJ1-1 and V is TRBV6-4, with 7 bases fitting TRBD1. This CDR3 spans 14 amino acids. Unmatched junction bases numbered 8, after V lost 6 bases and J lost 4 bases. The germline V gene encodes CDR1 MRHNA and CDR2 SNTAGT. CDR3 sequence reads: CASSDTGEGTEAFF. CDR3 bases: TGTGCCAGCAGCGATACAGGGGAGGGCACTGAAGCTTTCTTT.

J is TRBJ2-1 and V is TRBV15; D is uncertain. This CDR3 region has 14 residues. Trimming stripped 1 base from V and 6 bases from J, with 10 bases between. The germline CDR1 and CDR2 sequences are LNHNV and YYDKDF (reference sequence). CDR3 sequence: CATSRGPNTNEQFF. The CDR3 DNA sequence: TGTGCCACCAGCAGAGGACCAAATACCAATGAGCAGTTCTTC.

The chain links TRBV7-2 to TRBJ1-2, with D unclear. The CDR3 consists of 13 residues. The germline V and J ends were trimmed by 5 bases and 2 bases, with 9 bases remaining between them. In germline, CDR1 is SGHTA, CDR2 FQGNSA. Written as DNA, the CDR3 is TGTGCCAGCAGCCTTACATCGAACTATGGCTACACCTTC. Its translation: CASSLTSNYGYTF. Looking up the rest from reference TRBV7-2 and TRBJ1-2 gives the full variable domain: GAGVSQSPSNKVTEKGKDVELRCDPISGHTALYWYRQSLGQGLEFLIYFQGNSAPDKSGLPSDRFSAERTGGSVSTLTIQRTQQEDSAVYLCASSLTSNYGYTFGSGTRLTVV.

The chain joins TRBV28 to TRBJ2-2; 7 bases fit TRBD1. In germline, CDR1 is MDHEN, CDR2 SYDVKM. The V segment lost 6 bases and the J segment 3 bases; nucleotides outside the gene matches: 4. CDR3 size: 14 residues. The DNA for the CDR3 is TGTGCCAGCAGCCCCACAGGGGACACCGGGGAGCTGTTTTTT. As protein: CASSPTGDTGELFF.

V usage is TRBV7-2 and J usage is TRBJ2-1, with TRBD2 matching 11 bases. The CDR3 loop spans 16 amino acids. V shed 3 bases and J 8 bases; nucleotides not matched to a gene: 9. From germline, CDR1 is SGHTA and CDR2 FQGNSA. CDR3 sequence: CASSLLAGGWGDEQFF. For the CDR3, the DNA is TGTGCCAGCAGCTTGCTAGCGGGAGGCTGGGGGGATGAGCAGTTCTTC.

V is TRBV5-4 and J is TRBJ1-2; D gene ambiguous. Germline CDR1 and CDR2: SGHNT and YYREEE (reference sequence). Trimming pared 0 bases from V and 4 bases from J, leaving 13 bases between. The CDR3 covers 15 residues. The CDR3 is CASSLVAVRGYGYTF. The CDR3 DNA reads TGTGCCAGCAGCTTGGTGGCAGTTCGAGGCTATGGCTACACCTTC.

This chain uses TRBV6-5 with TRBJ1-5; no definite D call. The length of the CDR3 is 13 residues. Looked up from germline, CDR1 is MNHEY and CDR2 is SVGAGI. Trimming shortened V by 0 bases and J by 5 bases, and 5 bases separated the two germline ends. The chain's CDR3 is CASSYSEDQPQHF. DNA of the CDR3: TGTGCCAGCAGTTACTCGGAGGATCAGCCCCAGCATTTT.

Written as DNA, the CDR3 is TGCGCCAGCAGTCGACAGGGACTAGCGGGAGTAGAAGAGCAGTACTTC. Translated: CASSRQGLAGVEEQYF. This chain connects TRBV10-1 to TRBJ2-7, with 14 bases identical to TRBD2. Germline trimming cut 5 bases from V and 7 bases from J; bases unmatched to any gene: 10. The CDR3 is made up of 16 amino acids. CDR1 WNHNN and CDR2 SYGVQD come from the germline V gene (reference sequence).

CDR3 amino acids: CASSPRTENTGELFF. CDR3 sequence (DNA): TGTGCCAGCTCACCTCGGACTGAGAACACCGGGGAGCTGTTTTTT. V usage is TRBV18 and J usage is TRBJ2-2; D is perhaps TRBD2 (5 bases). This CDR3 has 15 amino acids. Trimming cost V 3 bases and J 1 base, with 9 bases left between them. In germline, CDR1 is KGHSH, CDR2 LQKENI.

The chain employs TRBV5-1 and TRBJ1-5; D gene uncertain. The CDR3 runs 16 residues. The germline gives CDR1 SGHRS, CDR2 YFSETQ. V was pared by 4 bases and J by 0 bases, with 14 bases between. The CDR3 sequence: CASSPGWGYSNQPQHF. DNA of the CDR3: TGCGCCAGCAGCCCCGGGTGGGGTTATAGCAATCAGCCCCAGCATTTT.

This clone appeared a few times. V usage is TRBV19 and J usage is TRBJ1-1, with no clear D. The CDR3 has 12 amino acids. Looked up from germline, CDR1 is LNHDA and CDR2 is SQIVND (reference sequence). Trimming removed 6 bases at V and 5 bases at J, with 10 bases between. The CDR3 reads CASRGVYTEAFF. The CDR3 DNA reads TGTGCCAGTAGGGGTGTTTATACTGAAGCTTTCTTT.

The genes are TRBV5-6 and TRBJ1-5, with TRBD1 identical over 8 bases. Germline CDR1 is SGHDT and CDR2 is YYEEEE. The CDR3 covers 16 residues. J gave up 0 bases and V 0 bases, and 2 bases lay outside the gene matches. CDR3: CASSLGTGFSNQPQHF. The CDR3 coding sequence is TGTGCCAGCAGCTTGGGGACAGGGTTTAGCAATCAGCCCCAGCATTTT.

The chain carries TRBV19 and TRBJ1-5, with TRBD1 matching over 8 bases. The CDR3 loop spans 16 amino acids. The germline V gene encodes CDR1 LNHDA and CDR2 SQIVND (reference sequence). V lost 5 bases to trimming and J lost 4 bases; unmatched junction nucleotides: 10. The CDR3 coding sequence is TGTGCCAGTAGTCCAACCGGACAGGGAAGAAATCAGCCCCAGCATTTT. Translation: CASSPTGQGRNQPQHF. The full variable domain, rest sourced from reference TRBV19 and TRBJ1-5, is DGGITQSPKYLFRKEGQNVTLSCEQNLNHDAMYWYRQDPGQGLRLIYYSQIVNDFQKGDIAEGYSVSREKKESFPLTVTSAQKNPTAFYLCASSPTGQGRNQPQHFGDGTRLSIL.

This sequence joins TRBV29-1 and TRBJ2-3, with D uncertain. The germline V and J ends were trimmed by 4 bases and 2 bases, with 13 bases remaining between them. The length of the CDR3 is 14 residues. Germline V gene data show CDR1 as SQVTM and CDR2 as ANQGSEA. In DNA form, the CDR3 reads TGCAGCGTTGTGGAAGGTGGGAACACAGATACGCAGTATTTT. Translation gives CSVVEGGNTDTQYF.

The chain combines TRBV6-5 with TRBJ1-1; D is unclear. The CDR3 is 13 residues long. Per the germline V gene, CDR1 is MNHEY and CDR2 is SVGAGI. V was cut by 7 bases and J by 6 bases, with 15 bases left in between. The CDR3 nucleotides read TGTGCCAGCAACGCGGACTTGCTTTCTGAAGCTTTCTTT. It is translated as CASNADLLSEAFF.

V is TRBV20-1 and J is TRBJ1-2; D may be TRBD1 (6 bases). Looked up from germline, CDR1 is DFQATT and CDR2 is SNEGSKA (reference sequence). The CDR3 has 11 amino acids. CDR3 nucleotides: TGCAGGGTAGGGGGGGCTGTTGGCTACACCTTC. It specifies CRVGGAVGYTF.

The rearrangement links TRBV13 to TRBJ1-2; 10 bases fit TRBD1. Trimming removed 7 bases from V and 4 bases from J; junction bases left unmatched: 12. Germline-derived CDR1 and CDR2 are PRHDT and FYEKMQ (reference sequence). The CDR3 is made up of 16 amino acids. CDR3 loop: CASTNRDRGRIYGYTF. CDR3 coding DNA: TGTGCCAGCACCAATAGGGACAGGGGAAGAATCTATGGCTACACCTTC.

The chain carries TRBV6-1 and TRBJ1-1, with D possibly being TRBD1 (6 bases). V lost 4 bases and J lost 2, with 11 bases in between. CDR3 size: 14 residues. CDR1 and CDR2 from the germline V gene are MNHNS and SASEGT. The DNA for the CDR3 is TGTGCCAGCAGTGTAAACAGGGCCAACACTGAAGCTTTCTTT. Translation: CASSVNRANTEAFF.

The chain employs TRBV2 and TRBJ1-3; D not certain. V was trimmed by 6 bases and J by 0 bases, leaving 12 bases between them. This CDR3 has 15 amino acids. Germline V gene data show CDR1 as SNHLY and CDR2 as FYNNEI. The CDR3 protein is CASRADPISGNTIYF. The CDR3 DNA reads as TGTGCCAGCAGGGCAGACCCGATCTCTGGAAACACCATATATTTT.

The rearrangement joins TRBV5-6 to TRBJ1-2; possible D gene TRBD1, 5 bases. CDR3 length: 13 amino acids. Between the trimmed V and J ends, which lost 0 bases and 8 bases, there was a span of 11 bases. Germline CDR1 is SGHDT and CDR2 is YYEEEE. In nucleotides, the CDR3 is TGTGCCAGCAGCTTGGAACTTAGGGGCGGCTACACCTTC. The encoded protein is CASSLELRGGYTF.

The chain recombines TRBV27 with TRBJ1-5; the D is unclear. V lost 2 bases to trimming and J lost 7 bases, with 12 bases between them. CDR1 and CDR2 (germline): MNHEY, SMNVEV (reference sequence). The CDR3 has 14 residues. CDR3 in amino acids: CASSLEGTEQPQHF. Here the CDR3 DNA reads TGTGCCAGCAGTTTAGAGGGTACAGAACAGCCCCAGCATTTT.